This T cell receptor (beta chain) came from a study of T cells after yellow fever vaccination. Study-wide context: Fractions of limited cellularity were prepared by means of SMART-Seq v4 Ultra Low Input. Study results and limitations: The secondary T-cell response peaked on day 5, not day 15, but was weaker. Most clones from primary vaccination resurfaced after the booster (around 97% CD4, about 91% CD8).

The CDR3 sequence is 16 residues long. V lost 3 bases and J lost 4; bases outside the gene matches: 9. The V gene's germline CDR1 is SGDLS and CDR2 YYNGEE. This clonotype was recorded at least ten times. Its target is not known. Making TCR cDNA involved 5'RACE template switching, which added UMIs and a universal primer site. In TCRdb, the 5' RACE reads were re-called with MiXCR into one record per CDR3 protein. The sample has over 130,000 distinct CDR3 sequences, 7.7% seen once. This clonotype originated in a man aged 25 to 40 who received the YFV17D yellow fever vaccine. J is TRBJ2-5 and V is TRBV9; TRBD1 matches at 10 bases. Sample: CD4+ T cells sorted from PBMCs, taken 5 days after the yellow fever booster vaccination. CDR3 amino acids: CASSARQGAWGETQYF. DNA for the CDR3: TGTGCCAGCAGCGCTCGACAGGGGGCATGGGGAGAGACCCAGTACTTC. The full variable domain, with the rest looked up from reference TRBV9 and TRBJ2-5, is DSGVTQTPKHLITATGQRVTLRCSPRSGDLSVYWYQQSLDQGLQFLIQYYNGEERAKGNILERFSAQQFPDLHSELNLSSLELGDSALYFCASSARQGAWGETQYFGPGTRLLVL.